These 3 T cell receptor beta chains originate from one sample sequenced in a study of monozygotic twins with cystic fibrosis. Some clones are missing from TCRdb's copy, which holds only in-frame ones; the method was immunoSEQ multiplex PCR. The sample carries 20,000 or so clones, around nine tenths recorded once. The sample consisted of blood. The receptors come from a woman aged 25 to 39 with cystic fibrosis.

The sample holds a few counts of this clone. The gene calls are TRBV7-2 and TRBJ1-2; D might be TRBD1 (6 bases). The CDR3 runs to 15 residues. Germline V gene sequence: CDR1 SGHTA, CDR2 FQGNSA. V was clipped by 5 bases and J by 4 bases, with 17 bases between them. CDR3 coding DNA: TGTGCCAGCAGCCCCCGGGGAGGGGACACCTATGGCTACACCTTC. This encodes CASSPRGGDTYGYTF.

J is TRBJ2-1 and V is TRBV29-1; 9 bases match TRBD2. The V gene's germline CDR1 is SQVTM and CDR2 ANQGSEA. V gave up 0 bases and J gave up 10 bases; unmatched junction bases: 10. This CDR3 has 15 residues. The CDR3 DNA reads TGCAGCGTTGAAGATGCGTCGCGGGGGGGGCGAGAGCAGTTCTTC. It specifies CSVEDASRGGREQFF.

The rearrangement joins TRBV6-5 to TRBJ2-1; 9 positions match TRBD2. Germline V lookup: CDR1 MNHEY, CDR2 SVGAGI. The CDR3 has 15 residues. The V segment lost 8 bases and the J segment 3 bases; nucleotides outside the gene matches: 8. The CDR3 DNA sequence: TGTGCCAGCGGTAAAAGCGGGGGGTACTACAATGAGCAGTTCTTC. It specifies CASGKSGGYYNEQFF.